One and the same sample provided the 30 T cell receptor beta chains below, sequenced in a study of OX40 agonist ivuxolimab in advanced cancers. Method: immunoSEQ multiplex PCR; TCRdb's copy keeps in-frame clones and lacks some. Of around 80,000 clones detected, over 75% appear once; the ten largest clones hold approximately 0.3%. Sequences were derived from CD4+ or CD8+ T cells sorted from blood, sampled in a trial of the OX40 agonist ivuxolimab. All receptors come from an adult with an advanced solid tumor such as melanoma, head and neck, liver or kidney cancer.

This chain joins TRBV19 and TRBJ2-1, with TRBD1 matching 9 bases. Germline CDR1 reads LNHDA; CDR2 reads SQIVND (reference sequence). CDR3 length: 15 amino acids. The V and J ends lost 4 bases and 8 bases, in that order; junction bases with no gene match: 9. The CDR3 region is CASSKYRTGAHEQFF. The CDR3 DNA reads as TGTGCCAGTAGTAAGTATCGGACAGGGGCACATGAGCAGTTCTTC.

This chain links TRBV6-5 with TRBJ1-6; D call uncertain. Trimming left V 8 bases short and J 7 bases short, with 18 bases between. CDR1 MNHEY and CDR2 SVGAGI come from the germline V gene. The CDR3 extends over 15 amino acids. CDR3 in amino acids: CASWGWELRNSPLHF. CDR3 DNA sequence: TGTGCCAGCTGGGGTTGGGAATTAAGGAATTCACCCCTCCACTTT.

The V and J genes are TRBV7-2 and TRBJ2-1; 7 positions agree with TRBD2. The V segment lost 5 bases and the J segment 2 bases; nucleotides outside the gene matches: 15. The CDR3 loop spans 18 amino acids. The germline gives CDR1 SGHTA, CDR2 FQGNSA. The chain's CDR3 is CASSRKAAGVGTYNEQFF. In nucleotides, the CDR3 is TGTGCCAGCAGCCGGAAAGCTGCGGGAGTGGGAACCTACAATGAGCAGTTCTTC.

The V and J genes are TRBV7-2 and TRBJ2-7, with TRBD1 as a possible D gene (7 bases). The CDR3 spans 13 residues. With 3 bases removed from V and 6 bases from J, the gap between germline ends came to 12 bases. Germline values: CDR1 SGHTA, CDR2 FQGNSA. CDR3 residues: CASSLAGGTEQYV. The CDR3, as DNA: TGTGCCAGCAGCTTGGCAGGGGGGACCGAGCAGTACGTC.

The chain recombines TRBV6-1 with TRBJ2-1; the match to TRBD2 covers 7 bases. This CDR3 is 13 amino acids long. The ends lost 1 base at V and 10 bases at J; junction bases unmatched: 4. CDR1 and CDR2 from the germline V gene are MNHNS and SASEGT. CDR3 loop: CASSEVFGGEQFF. The DNA for the CDR3 is TGTGCCAGCAGTGAAGTGTTCGGGGGGGAGCAGTTCTTC.

The genes are TRBV11-3 and TRBJ2-1; D possibly corresponds to TRBD1 (5 bases). The CDR3 spans 13 residues. V lost 1 base, J lost 4 bases, and 5 bases lay in between. The germline V gene has CDR1 SGHNT and CDR2 YENEEA. Here the CDR3 DNA reads TGTGCCAGCAGCTTAGGACAGTACAATGAGCAGTTCTTC. This translates into CASSLGQYNEQFF.

This clone was observed a single time. The chain combines TRBV5-1 with TRBJ1-1; D not certain. V lost 4 bases and J 2 bases, leaving 6 bases between the germline ends. Germline CDR1 and CDR2: SGHRS and YFSETQ. The CDR3 sequence is 12 residues long. The CDR3 sequence is CASSGVNTEAFF. The DNA for the CDR3 is TGCGCCAGCAGCGGGGTTAACACTGAAGCTTTCTTT.

Notes on this clone: Germline is not matched at one junction end, which may reflect a read error. This chain connects TRBV7-9 to TRBJ2-5, with unresolved D. This CDR3 has 11 residues. The V gene's germline CDR1 is SEHNR and CDR2 FQNEAQ (reference sequence). Here the CDR3 reads CASSLGSRSDF. The CDR3 DNA is TGTGCCAGCAGCTTAGGGAGCCGGAGCGACTTC.

This sequence joins TRBV29-1 and TRBJ1-1; no clear D gene. Germline assignment: CDR1 SQVTM and CDR2 ANQGSEA. CDR3 length: 14 amino acids. Trimming shortened V by 5 bases and J by 1 base, and 14 bases separated the two germline ends. The CDR3 is CSVLARGGNTEAFF. The DNA of the CDR3 is TGCAGCGTTTTAGCCCGGGGAGGGAACACTGAAGCTTTCTTT.

This clone was detected only once. The genes are TRBV5-6 and TRBJ1-5; D is possibly TRBD1 (5 bases). The CDR3 covers 15 residues. The V gene lost 5 bases and the J gene lost 3 bases, with 15 bases spanning the gap. Germline-derived CDR1 and CDR2 are SGHDT and YYEEEE. CDR3 bases: TGTGCCAGCAGTAAGATAGGGACTAACAATCAGCCCCAGCATTTT. It yields the protein CASSKIGTNNQPQHF.

The V gene is TRBV29-1, the J gene TRBJ2-2; TRBD2 might be the D (5 bases). The CDR3 loop spans 14 amino acids. The V gene lost 4 bases and the J gene lost 2 bases, with 11 bases spanning the gap. Germline lookup yields CDR1 SQVTM and CDR2 ANQGSEA. CDR3 loop: CSVVSGINTGELFF. In nucleotides, the CDR3 is TGCAGCGTTGTGTCGGGGATCAACACCGGGGAGCTGTTTTTT.

CDR3 loop: CASSRYRGGRREGSYNEQFF. CDR3 nucleotides: TGCGCCAGCAGCCGATATCGTGGCGGGAGACGAGAGGGATCCTACAATGAGCAGTTCTTC. This sequence joins TRBV4-1 and TRBJ2-1, with 7 bases identical to TRBD2. Germline CDR1 reads MGHRA; CDR2 reads YSYEKL. The CDR3 extends over 20 amino acids. After removal of 4 bases from V and 1 base from J, the junction contained 19 bases not matched to a gene.

The J gene is TRBJ2-2, the V gene TRBV2, with 7 nucleotides matching TRBD1. The junction had 7 bases not matched to a gene; V was cut back by 6 bases and J by 6 bases. There are 14 residues in the CDR3. The germline gives CDR1 SNHLY, CDR2 FYNNEI. CDR3 nucleotides: TGTGCCAGCAGATATATACAGGGGTCCGGGGAGCTGTTTTTT. This sequence encodes CASRYIQGSGELFF. Combining the CDR3 with reference TRBV2 and TRBJ2-2 gives the whole variable domain EPEVTQTPSHQVTQMGQEVILRCVPISNHLYFYWYRQILGQKVEFLVSFYNNEISEKSEIFDDQFSVERPDGSNFTLKIRSTKLEDSAMYFCASRYIQGSGELFFGEGSRLTVL.

This chain joins TRBV11-3 and TRBJ2-2; TRBD2 matches 15 bases. The CDR3 consists of 20 residues. Germline loops: CDR1 SGHNT, CDR2 YENEEA. Trimming at V came to 5 bases and at J to 0 bases, leaving 10 bases not matched to a gene. CDR3 residues: CASSPRGLAGGPANTGELFF. The CDR3 bases are TGTGCCAGCAGCCCGCGGGGACTAGCGGGAGGCCCAGCGAACACCGGGGAGCTGTTTTTT.

The gene calls are TRBV5-1 and TRBJ1-2, with D uncertain. With 4 bases removed from V and 8 bases from J, the gap between germline ends came to 18 bases. This CDR3 contains 14 residues. The germline V gene has CDR1 SGHRS and CDR2 YFSETQ. The CDR3 region is CASSIAASPGGYTF. The CDR3 coding sequence is TGCGCCAGCAGCATAGCAGCCTCCCCTGGAGGCTACACCTTC. The variable domain in full, with the rest retrieved from reference TRBV5-1 and TRBJ1-2, is KAGVTQTPRYLIKTRGQQVTLSCSPISGHRSVSWYQQTPGQGLQFLFEYFSETQRNKGNFPGRFSGRQFSNSRSEMNVSTLELGDSALYLCASSIAASPGGYTFGSGTRLTVV.

The chain couples TRBV7-8 to TRBJ2-7; 8 bases align to TRBD2. This CDR3 contains 17 residues. V lost 5 bases, J lost 2 bases, and 14 bases stayed unmatched. The germline V gene has CDR1 SGHVS and CDR2 FQNEAQ. For the CDR3, the DNA is TGTGCCAGCAGCCCGGTGACTCTCCGGGGGGGGACCTACGAGCAGTACGTC. Translating it yields CASSPVTLRGGTYEQYV.

V usage is TRBV6-1 and J usage is TRBJ2-1, with 7 bases lining up with TRBD1. V shed 7 bases and J 5 bases; nucleotides not matched to a gene: 8. This CDR3 has 14 residues. Germline loops: CDR1 MNHNS, CDR2 SASEGT. The CDR3 protein is CASTLGTVDNEQFF. DNA of the CDR3: TGTGCCAGCACCTTAGGGACAGTCGACAATGAGCAGTTCTTC.

This clone occurred a few times. This chain connects TRBV4-1 to TRBJ2-3; TRBD2 is a possible D gene (5 bases). The V gene lost 0 bases and the J gene lost 7 bases, with 23 bases spanning the gap. Germline assignment: CDR1 MGHRA and CDR2 YSYEKL. The CDR3 has 18 amino acids. CDR3 DNA: TGCGCCAGCAGCCAAGATAAGGGAAGGGAGAGGCCTACGTATACGCAGTATTTT. Translating it yields CASSQDKGRERPTYTQYF.

The chain has TRBV5-1 and TRBJ2-7, with 10 bases identical to TRBD1. CDR3 size: 14 residues. Germline loops: CDR1 SGHRS, CDR2 YFSETQ. J lost 3 bases, V lost 4 bases, and 4 bases had no gene match. CDR3 sequence (DNA): TGCGCCAGCAGCCAAGGGGACAGGGGCTACGAGCAGTACTTC. Protein sequence: CASSQGDRGYEQYF.

This sequence joins TRBV5-1 and TRBJ1-2; 7 positions agree with TRBD1. From germline, CDR1 is SGHRS and CDR2 YFSETQ. J lost 0 bases, V lost 3 bases, and 5 bases had no gene match. The CDR3 has 15 amino acids. CDR3 sequence (DNA): TGCGCCAGCAGCTCAGGACAGGAAGCTAACTATGGCTACACCTTC. Residues: CASSSGQEANYGYTF. Full variable domain (missing parts from reference TRBV5-1 and TRBJ1-2): KAGVTQTPRYLIKTRGQQVTLSCSPISGHRSVSWYQQTPGQGLQFLFEYFSETQRNKGNFPGRFSGRQFSNSRSEMNVSTLELGDSALYLCASSSGQEANYGYTFGSGTRLTVV.

Here the CDR3 DNA reads TGTGCCAGCTCACCATACCAGGGTGGCACTGAAGCTTTCTTT. It codes for CASSPYQGGTEAFF. V is TRBV18 and J is TRBJ1-1, with D perhaps TRBD1 (5 bases). Germline V CDR1 and CDR2: KGHSH, LQKENI. This CDR3 comprises 14 residues. V was trimmed by 2 bases and J by 4 bases, leaving 11 bases between them. The full variable domain, rest sourced from reference TRBV18 and TRBJ1-1, is NAGVMQNPRHLVRRRGQEARLRCSPMKGHSHVYWYRQLPEEGLKFMVYLQKENIIDESGMPKERFSAEFPKEGPSILRIQQVVRGDSAAYFCASSPYQGGTEAFFGQGTRLTVV.

DNA for the CDR3: TGCGCCAGCAGCTTGTCGGGGGACCGCCTATATGCCACCACAGATACGCAGTATTTT. This gives the protein CASSLSGDRLYATTDTQYF. The chain uses TRBV5-1 and TRBJ2-3; D perhaps matches TRBD2 (6 bases). This CDR3 comprises 19 residues. V lost 1 base and J 2 bases, leaving 23 bases between the germline ends. The germline CDR1 and CDR2 sequences are SGHRS and YFSETQ.

V and J are TRBV9 and TRBJ1-6; the D is unclear. Trimming took 0 bases from V and 8 from J, leaving 9 bases between them. Germline V gene sequence: CDR1 SGDLS, CDR2 YYNGEE. This CDR3 has 14 amino acids. The CDR3 loop is CASSVGAKYSPLHF. The CDR3 DNA sequence: TGTGCCAGCAGCGTAGGGGCCAAATATTCACCCCTCCACTTT.

This clone has a single count. The rearrangement links TRBV27 to TRBJ2-3, with no clear D. The germline V gene encodes CDR1 MNHEY and CDR2 SMNVEV (reference sequence). This CDR3 region has 14 residues. V was pared by 8 bases and J by 2 bases, with 14 bases between. The DNA of the CDR3 is TGTGCCAGCCGCCAGTTTATGTTCACAGATACGCAGTATTTT. Residues: CASRQFMFTDTQYF.

The genes are TRBV11-1 and TRBJ2-5; D gene uncertain. V shed 1 base and J shed 2 bases, with 11 bases lying between them. This CDR3 is 15 amino acids long. The germline gives CDR1 SGHAT, CDR2 FQDESV (reference sequence). CDR3 DNA: TGTGCCAGCAGCTTAGATGGCATTGGGCAAGAGACCCAGTACTTC. It translates to CASSLDGIGQETQYF.

This chain connects TRBV5-6 to TRBJ1-1; the D is unclear. Trimming left V 2 bases short and J 4 bases short, with 12 bases between. The length of the CDR3 is 14 residues. CDR1 SGHDT and CDR2 YYEEEE come from the germline V gene. Here the CDR3 reads CASSFRAMGTEAFF. The CDR3 DNA reads TGTGCCAGCAGCTTTCGGGCCATGGGCACTGAAGCTTTCTTT.

The chain combines TRBV18 with TRBJ1-3; D unresolved. Germline CDR1 reads KGHSH; CDR2 reads LQKENI. This CDR3 is built from 14 residues. Trimming removed 5 bases at V and 8 bases at J, with 16 bases between. In DNA form, the CDR3 reads TGTGCCAGCTCAGCAGGAGCCCAACGGGACACCATATATTTT. Its protein product is CASSAGAQRDTIYF.

This clone was found once. The chain combines TRBV18 with TRBJ2-3; TRBD2 matches 11 bases. Germline CDR1 and CDR2: KGHSH and LQKENI. The trim removed 3 bases at V and 2 bases at J, leaving 4 bases unmatched. The CDR3 contains 16 residues. The CDR3 loop is CASSPGTSGDTDTQYF. CDR3 bases: TGTGCCAGCTCACCTGGGACTAGCGGAGACACAGATACGCAGTATTTT.

The chain couples TRBV7-6 to TRBJ2-5, with 7 bases aligning to TRBD1. Germline-derived CDR1 and CDR2 are SGHVS and FNYEAQ. V shed 1 base, J shed 7 bases, and the junction held 6 bases outside the gene matches. The CDR3 covers 14 residues. CDR3 sequence reads: CASSLDQHRGTQYF. In nucleotides, the CDR3 is TGTGCCAGCAGCTTAGACCAGCACAGGGGGACCCAGTACTTC. The full variable domain, rest sourced from reference TRBV7-6 and TRBJ2-5, is GAGVSQSPRYKVTKRGQDVALRCDPISGHVSLYWYRQALGQGPEFLTYFNYEAQQDKSGLPNDRFSAERPEGSISTLTIQRTEQRDSAMYRCASSLDQHRGTQYFGPGTRLLVL.

The chain couples TRBV5-1 to TRBJ1-4, with TRBD1 identical over 8 bases. The ends lost 4 bases at V and 4 bases at J; junction bases unmatched: 6. There are 15 residues in the CDR3. The germline gives CDR1 SGHRS, CDR2 YFSETQ. The CDR3 protein is CASSPQGDGNEKLFF. The CDR3 bases are TGCGCCAGCAGCCCACAGGGGGACGGTAATGAAAAACTGTTTTTT.